The following is a TCR beta chain sequence with its context. Its antigen remains undetermined. Base qualities were left out, and no much larger clone turns up one base away. The same CDR3 arises from other DNA sequences in this sample as well. CDR1 is given as SGHAT and CDR2 as FQNNGV, both from the germline V gene. V is trimmed back by 4 bases and J by 1 base, and the junction contains 4 bases that no gene match accounts for. The CDR3, from cysteine to phenylalanine, totals 14 residues. Of all the DNA, just the CDR3 is kept, 42 bases in frame from base 1. This sample is part of a study of control samples from healthy donors and cancer patients (dated by TCRdb to the early 2020s). The library was generated by the immunoSEQ multiplex PCR assay. TCRdb re-hosts the immuneACCESS table, in-frame sequences only. Its copies lack some clones; in the studies checked, an unresolved V gene accounts for under half of them, and the cause for the rest is not known. Within this sample are hundreds of thousands of clones, with roughly four fifths of them counted one time only. The ten largest clones add up to about 14% of the sample.

The sequence is built from TRBV11-2 and TRBJ2-7, and TRBD2 aligns with 7 junction nucleotides. Material for sequencing was PBMCs. The TCR originated in an older woman with lung cancer. The DNA is TGTGCCAGCAGCTCCGGACTAGTTTCCTACGAGCAGTACTTC. It translates as CASSSGLVSYEQYF.